This is a list of T cell receptor beta chains from one sample in a study of lymphopenia after photon versus proton radiotherapy. Method: immunoSEQ multiplex PCR; TCRdb's copy keeps in-frame clones and lacks some. Among about 16,000 clones listed, around 85% were seen once. The material was peripheral blood, obtained from a patient treated with proton-based radiotherapy. The receptor set was obtained from a woman aged 55-70 years with cholangiocarcinoma. Some clones in this sample may be carry-over from other donors' samples. Each CDR3 is given with its conserved first and last residue. The D gene is left open where the match is weak.

d_gene,len,v_gene,j_gene,CDR3aa,CDR3nt
.,16,TRBV7-2,TRBJ2-2,CASSLANSGYTGELFF,TGTGCCAGCAGCTTAGCAAACAGCGGATACACCGGGGAGCTGTTTTTT
.,13,TRBV11-1,TRBJ2-3,CASSLGLTDTQYF,TGTGCCAGCAGCTTGGGTCTCACAGATACGCAGTATTTT
TRBD1,14,TRBV6-5,TRBJ2-3,CASNKDRGKDTQYF,TGTGCCAGCAATAAGGACAGGGGGAAGGATACGCAGTATTTT
TRBD2,15,TRBV10-3,TRBJ2-5,CAISGGLAGLETQYF,TGTGCCATCAGTGGGGGCCTAGCGGGACTGGAGACCCAGTACTTC
.,14,TRBV6-5,TRBJ1-4,CASRLRVGSEKLFF,TGTGCCTCCCGGCTGAGGGTGGGGAGTGAAAAACTGTTTTTT
.,16,TRBV15,TRBJ2-4,CATSRDLWEAKNIQCF,TGTGCCACCAGCAGGGATCTATGGGAAGCCAAAAACATTCAGTGCTTC
TRBD1,14,TRBV7-7,TRBJ2-7,CASSPGTGGAEQYF,TGTGCCAGCAGCCCCGGGACAGGGGGCGCCGAGCAGTACTTC
.,12,TRBV6-5,TRBJ1-2,CASTDLEGGYTF,TGTGCCAGCACGGATTTGGAGGGGGGCTACACCTTC
.,12,TRBV7-6,TRBJ2-1,CASSLQRVEQFF,TGTGCCAGCAGCTTACAGCGGGTCGAGCAGTTCTTC
TRBD1,18,TRBV15,TRBJ1-5,CATSTKQSGQGQNQPQHF,TGTGCCACCAGCACTAAACAAAGCGGACAGGGGCAGAATCAGCCCCAGCATTTT
.,15,TRBV19,TRBJ2-3,CASSIVDPSTDTQYF,TGTGCCAGTAGTATAGTAGACCCTAGCACAGATACGCAGTATTTT
TRBD1,18,TRBV7-6,TRBJ1-2,CASSSSAAGTGNFHGYTF,TGTGCCAGCAGCTCGAGTGCCGCCGGGACAGGAAATTTCCACGGCTACACCTTC
.,13,TRBV15,TRBJ2-3,CATSSSLQDTQYF,TGTGCCACCAGCAGTAGTTTACAAGATACGCAGTATTTT
.,14,TRBV6-4,TRBJ2-3,CASSVGVGTDTQYF,TGTGCCAGCAGTGTCGGGGTGGGGACAGATACGCAGTATTTT
TRBD1,17,TRBV18,TRBJ2-5,CASSPSRGLYRGETQYF,TGTGCCAGCTCACCAAGTAGGGGGCTATATCGGGGAGAGACCCAGTACTTC
TRBD2,16,TRBV29-1,TRBJ2-1,CSVLQPSGRGRNEQFF,TGCAGCGTCCTCCAGCCTAGCGGGAGGGGGAGGAATGAGCAGTTCTTC
.,15,TRBV5-5,TRBJ1-1,CASRMGPYMNTEAFF,TGTGCCAGCAGAATGGGGCCGTACATGAACACTGAAGCTTTCTTT
TRBD1,14,TRBV4-1,TRBJ1-1,CASSQPDRAAEAFF,TGCGCCAGCAGCCAACCGGACAGGGCCGCTGAAGCTTTCTTT
TRBD2,14,TRBV19,TRBJ2-5,CASSRGTSGSGQYF,TGTGCCAGTAGTAGGGGGACTAGCGGGAGCGGCCAGTACTTC
.,14,TRBV5-6,TRBJ1-5,CASSLSEYNQPQHF,TGTGCCAGCAGCTTGTCGGAATATAATCAGCCCCAGCATTTT